The clone carrying this T cell receptor (beta chain) was counted only a few times. Its target is not known. This CDR3 spans 19 amino acids. This entry comes from a study of cytomegalovirus exposure and HLA in healthy donors. Study as a whole: Earlier work reported 100 million to 130 million unique TCR beta sequences from 170 million or so T cells. Study results and caveats: For most TCR sequences rarity was the rule, although some public TCRs occurred in many donors. Among donors in an Asian-associated ancestry cluster, a later analysis reportedly found fewer N-insertions than the roughly 610-donor mean. Rates of TCR association differed by HLA locus in a later analysis, with DRB1 highest and HLA-C lowest.

PCR was performed using 60 Vbeta and 13 Jbeta primers. The assay was immunoSEQ multiplex PCR, and TCRdb's table has in-frame clones only and misses some. The sample carries approximately 150,000 clones, about 80% recorded once. This chain connects TRBV21-1 to TRBJ2-1; the D call TRBD2 from the table was never checked on the DNA. TRBV21-1 counts as a pseudogene. Source material: PBMCs. The sequence came from a man aged 40-49 years in good health and CMV-seronegative. DNA for the CDR3: TGTGCCAGCAGCAAAGGGGGACGGAGCGGGAGGGCCTACTACAATGAGCAGTTCTTC. This translates into CASSKGGRSGRAYYNEQFF.